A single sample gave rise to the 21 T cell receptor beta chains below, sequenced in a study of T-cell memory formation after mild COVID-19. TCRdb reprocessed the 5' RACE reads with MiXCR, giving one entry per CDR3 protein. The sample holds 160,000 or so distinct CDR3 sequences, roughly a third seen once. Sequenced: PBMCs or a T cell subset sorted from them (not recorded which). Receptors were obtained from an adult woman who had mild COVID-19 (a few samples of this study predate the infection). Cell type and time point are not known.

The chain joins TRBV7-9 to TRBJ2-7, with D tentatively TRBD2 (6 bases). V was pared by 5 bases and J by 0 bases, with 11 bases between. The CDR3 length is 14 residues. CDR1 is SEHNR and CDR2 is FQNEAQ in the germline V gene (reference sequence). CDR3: CASSPGRFSYEQYF. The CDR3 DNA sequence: TGTGCCAGCAGCCCCGGGAGATTCTCCTACGAGCAGTACTTC.

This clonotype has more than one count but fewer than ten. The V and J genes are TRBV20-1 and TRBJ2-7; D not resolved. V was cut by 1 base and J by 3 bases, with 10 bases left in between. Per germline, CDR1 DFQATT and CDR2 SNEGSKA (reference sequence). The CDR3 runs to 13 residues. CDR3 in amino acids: CSARVGGNYEQYF. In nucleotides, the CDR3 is TGCAGTGCTAGAGTGGGCGGAAACTACGAGCAGTACTTC.

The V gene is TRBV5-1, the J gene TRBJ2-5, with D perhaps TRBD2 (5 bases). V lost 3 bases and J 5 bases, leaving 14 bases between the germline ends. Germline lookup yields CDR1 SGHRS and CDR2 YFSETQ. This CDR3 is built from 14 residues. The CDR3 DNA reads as TGCGCCAGCAGCTCGGACTGGCAAGCGGAGACCCAGTACTTC. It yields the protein CASSSDWQAETQYF.

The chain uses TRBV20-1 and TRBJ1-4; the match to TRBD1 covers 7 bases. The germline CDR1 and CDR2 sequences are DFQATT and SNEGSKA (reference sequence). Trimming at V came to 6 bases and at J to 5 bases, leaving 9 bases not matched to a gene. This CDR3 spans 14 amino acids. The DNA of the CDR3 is TGCAGTGCCACTAGCGGCAGGGGGAATGAAAAACTGTTTTTT. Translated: CSATSGRGNEKLFF.

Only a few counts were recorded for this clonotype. The DNA for the CDR3 is TGTGCCAGCAGGAGACAGGGTGGCTACACCTTC. Translating gives CASRRQGGYTF. The rearrangement links TRBV6-5 to TRBJ1-2, with 7 positions matching TRBD1. V lost 6 bases and J lost 7; bases outside the gene matches: 2. The CDR3 spans 11 residues. Germline lookup yields CDR1 MNHEY and CDR2 SVGAGI.

CDR3 DNA sequence: TGCAGCGTCCGGGACACTTTCTCCTACGAGCAGTACTTC. Translating gives CSVRDTFSYEQYF. The genes are TRBV29-1 and TRBJ2-7, with D perhaps TRBD1 (6 bases). Trimming removed 6 bases at V and 0 bases at J, with 12 bases between. Germline assignment: CDR1 SQVTM and CDR2 ANQGSEA. The CDR3 loop spans 13 amino acids.

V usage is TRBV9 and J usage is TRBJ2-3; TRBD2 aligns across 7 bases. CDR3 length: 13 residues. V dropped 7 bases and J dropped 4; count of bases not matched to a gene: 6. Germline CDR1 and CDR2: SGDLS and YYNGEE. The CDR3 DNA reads TGTGCCAGCGGGCGGGGGAAGCCAGATACGCAGTATTTT. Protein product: CASGRGKPDTQYF.

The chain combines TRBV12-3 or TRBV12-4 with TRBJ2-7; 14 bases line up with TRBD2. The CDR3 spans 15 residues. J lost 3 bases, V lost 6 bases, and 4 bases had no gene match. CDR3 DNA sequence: TGTGCCAGCAGCGGACTAGCGGGAGGTATCTACGAGCAGTACTTC. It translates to CASSGLAGGIYEQYF.

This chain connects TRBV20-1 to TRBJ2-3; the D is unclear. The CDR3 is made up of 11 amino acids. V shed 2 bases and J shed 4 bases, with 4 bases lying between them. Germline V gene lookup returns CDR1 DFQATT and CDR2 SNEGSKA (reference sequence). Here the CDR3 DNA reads TGCAGTGCTAGAATCCCAGATACGCAGTATTTT. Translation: CSARIPDTQYF.

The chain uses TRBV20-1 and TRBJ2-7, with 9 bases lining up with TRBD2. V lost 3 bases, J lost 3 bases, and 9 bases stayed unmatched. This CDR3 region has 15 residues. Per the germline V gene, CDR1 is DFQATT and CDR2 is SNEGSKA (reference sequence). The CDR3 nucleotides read TGCAGTGCTAGGTCCTTAGCGGGAGCGAACTACGAGCAGTACTTC. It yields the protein CSARSLAGANYEQYF.

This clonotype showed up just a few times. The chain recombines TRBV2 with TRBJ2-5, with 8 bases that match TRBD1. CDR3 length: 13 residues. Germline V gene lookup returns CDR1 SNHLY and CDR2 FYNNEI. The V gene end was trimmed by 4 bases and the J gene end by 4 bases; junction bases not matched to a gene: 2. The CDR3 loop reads CASSGQGIETQYF. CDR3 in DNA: TGTGCCAGCAGTGGACAGGGGATAGAGACCCAGTACTTC. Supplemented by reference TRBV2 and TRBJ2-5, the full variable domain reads EPEVTQTPSHQVTQMGQEVILRCVPISNHLYFYWYRQILGQKVEFLVSFYNNEISEKSEIFDDQFSVERPDGSNFTLKIRSTKLEDSAMYFCASSGQGIETQYFGPGTRLLVL.

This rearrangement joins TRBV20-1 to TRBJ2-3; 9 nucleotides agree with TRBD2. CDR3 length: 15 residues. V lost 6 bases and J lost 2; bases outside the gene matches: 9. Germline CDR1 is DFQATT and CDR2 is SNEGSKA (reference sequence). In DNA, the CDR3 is TGCAGTGCGCGGGGGGGCTCGGGTTCCACAGATACGCAGTATTTT. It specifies CSARGGSGSTDTQYF.

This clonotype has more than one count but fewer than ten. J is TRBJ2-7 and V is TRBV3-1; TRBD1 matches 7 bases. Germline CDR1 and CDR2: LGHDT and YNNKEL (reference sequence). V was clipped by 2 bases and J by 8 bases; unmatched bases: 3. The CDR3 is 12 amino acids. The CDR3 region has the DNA TGTGCCAGCAGCCAAAGGGACAGCCAGCAGTACTTC. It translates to CASSQRDSQQYF.

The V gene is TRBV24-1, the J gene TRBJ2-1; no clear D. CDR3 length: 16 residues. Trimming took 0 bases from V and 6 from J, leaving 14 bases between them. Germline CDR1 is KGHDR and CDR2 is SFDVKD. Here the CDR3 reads CATSDLPSKSTNEQFF. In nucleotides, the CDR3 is TGTGCCACCAGTGATTTGCCGTCGAAGAGTACCAATGAGCAGTTCTTC.

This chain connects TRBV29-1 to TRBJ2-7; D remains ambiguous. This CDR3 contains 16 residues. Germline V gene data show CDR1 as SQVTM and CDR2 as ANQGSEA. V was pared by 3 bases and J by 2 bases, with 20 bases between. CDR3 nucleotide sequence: TGCAGCGTTGAGGGATACAGCCCGAAAAGACCCTACGAGCAGTACTTC. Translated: CSVEGYSPKRPYEQYF.

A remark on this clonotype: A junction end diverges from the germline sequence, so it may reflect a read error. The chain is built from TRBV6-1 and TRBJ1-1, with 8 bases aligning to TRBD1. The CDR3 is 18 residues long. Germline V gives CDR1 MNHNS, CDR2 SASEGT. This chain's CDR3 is CAISEGRTGFGVNTEAFF. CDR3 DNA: TGTGCCATCAGTGAAGGCCGGACAGGGTTTGGGGTGAACACTGAAGCTTTCTTT.

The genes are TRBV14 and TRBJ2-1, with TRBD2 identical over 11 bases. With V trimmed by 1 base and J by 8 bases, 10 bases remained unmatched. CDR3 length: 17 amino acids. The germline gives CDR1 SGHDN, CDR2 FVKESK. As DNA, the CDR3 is TGTGCCAGCAGCCAAGTGGCTCAACTAGCGGGAGTGGATGAGCAGTTCTTC. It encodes CASSQVAQLAGVDEQFF.

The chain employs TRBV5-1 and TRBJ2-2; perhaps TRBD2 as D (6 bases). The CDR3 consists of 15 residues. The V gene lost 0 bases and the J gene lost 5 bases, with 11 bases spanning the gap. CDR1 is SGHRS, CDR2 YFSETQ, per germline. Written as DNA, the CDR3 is TGCGCCAGCAGCTTGGTGACTAGACAGACCGGGGAGCTGTTTTTT. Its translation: CASSLVTRQTGELFF. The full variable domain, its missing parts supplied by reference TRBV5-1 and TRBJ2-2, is KAGVTQTPRYLIKTRGQQVTLSCSPISGHRSVSWYQQTPGQGLQFLFEYFSETQRNKGNFPGRFSGRQFSNSRSEMNVSTLELGDSALYLCASSLVTRQTGELFFGEGSRLTVL.

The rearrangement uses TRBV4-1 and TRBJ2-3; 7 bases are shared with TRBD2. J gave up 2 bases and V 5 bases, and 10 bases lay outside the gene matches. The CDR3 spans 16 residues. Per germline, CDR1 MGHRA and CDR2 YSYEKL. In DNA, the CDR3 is TGCGCCAGCAGCTCCATCGGGAGGAGGGTCACAGATACGCAGTATTTT. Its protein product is CASSSIGRRVTDTQYF.

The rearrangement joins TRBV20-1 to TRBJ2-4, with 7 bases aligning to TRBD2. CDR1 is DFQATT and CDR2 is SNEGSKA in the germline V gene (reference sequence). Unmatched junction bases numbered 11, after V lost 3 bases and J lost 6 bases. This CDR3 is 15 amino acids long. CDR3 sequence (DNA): TGCAGTGCTAGCCCACCAGCTAGGGAGGGAAACATTCAGTACTTC. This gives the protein CSASPPAREGNIQYF.

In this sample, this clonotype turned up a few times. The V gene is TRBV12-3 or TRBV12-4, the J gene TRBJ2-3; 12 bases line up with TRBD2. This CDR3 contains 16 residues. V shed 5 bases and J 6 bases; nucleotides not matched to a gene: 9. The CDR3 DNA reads TGTGCCAGCAGTCGAGGACTAGCGGGAAAGATTGATACGCAGTATTTT. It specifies CASSRGLAGKIDTQYF.